This TCR beta chain was identified during a study of vaccination and CD4 T cells after COVID-19. Study summary: Investigators stimulated cells with overlapping spike peptides drawn from SARS-CoV-2, HCoV-NL63, HCoV-OC43 and HCoV-229E.

Germline values: CDR1 SNHLY, CDR2 FYNNEI. Trimming shortened V by 2 bases and J by 6 bases, and 10 bases separated the two germline ends. The CDR3 is 14 residues long. Sequenced with the Oncomine TCR Beta short-read assay was DNA taken from cultured CD4+ T cells. It was cultured CD4+ T cells from which genomic DNA was extracted. MiXCR, applied by TCRdb to the PCR reads, yields one record per CDR3 protein. The sample holds under 20,000 distinct CDR3 sequences; less than 60% are singletons and the top ten take roughly 20%. Time point reported: late sampling 161 to 241 days after vaccination in a few convalescent patients. Treatment specified: approximately nine-day PBMC culture with coronavirus spike peptide pools or control peptides (ViraFEST assay). The sample holds one count of this clonotype. What it binds is not known.

The rearrangement links TRBV2 to TRBJ2-2; tentatively, D is TRBD1 (6 bases). This receptor was identified in a human donor who had recovered from COVID-19. The source was CD4+ T cells from blood, cultured in vitro, collected about 7 months after SARS-CoV-2 vaccination. CDR3: CASSERWGPGELFF. CDR3 DNA: TGTGCCAGCAGTGAACGGTGGGGGCCCGGGGAGCTGTTTTTT.